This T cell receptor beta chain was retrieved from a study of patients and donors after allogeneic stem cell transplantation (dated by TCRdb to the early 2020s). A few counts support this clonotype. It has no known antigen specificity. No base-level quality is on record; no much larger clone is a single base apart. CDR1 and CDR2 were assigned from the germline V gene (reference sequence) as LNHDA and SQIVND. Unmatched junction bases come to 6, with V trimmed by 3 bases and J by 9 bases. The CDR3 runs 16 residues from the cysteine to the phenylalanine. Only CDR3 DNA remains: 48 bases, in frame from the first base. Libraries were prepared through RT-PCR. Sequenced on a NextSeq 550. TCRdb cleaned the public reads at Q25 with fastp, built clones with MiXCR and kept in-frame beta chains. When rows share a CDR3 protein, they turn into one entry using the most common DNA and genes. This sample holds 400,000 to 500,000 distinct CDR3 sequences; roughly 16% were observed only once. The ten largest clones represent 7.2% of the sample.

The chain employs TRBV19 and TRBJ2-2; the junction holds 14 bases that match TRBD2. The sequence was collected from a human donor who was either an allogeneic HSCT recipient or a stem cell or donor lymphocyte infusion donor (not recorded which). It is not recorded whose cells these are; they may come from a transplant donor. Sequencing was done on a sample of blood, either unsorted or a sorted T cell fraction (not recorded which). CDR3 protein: CASSMTTSGGARELFF. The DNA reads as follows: TGTGCCAGTAGTATGACGACTAGCGGGGGGGCTAGGGAGCTGTTTTTT.